These 21 T cell receptor beta chains were sequenced from one sample in a study of blood T cell repertoires in COVID-19 (dated by TCRdb to about 2020). Libraries came from the immunoSEQ multiplex PCR assay. TCRdb's version of the immuneACCESS table is confined to in-frame rearrangements and falls short of the full clone set. An unresolved V gene accounts for under half of the shortfall where checked; the remainder is of unknown origin. A total of 250,000 to 300,000 clones appear in this sample, around 90% of them only once. The top ten clones comprise 6.3% of the sample. Sequencing input: peripheral blood. The receptors stem from a woman between 50 and 59 years old with COVID-19, enrolled during active disease.

This chain joins TRBV7-8 and TRBJ1-1, with TRBD1 as a possible D gene (6 bases). The CDR3 covers 13 residues. Germline CDR1 and CDR2: SGHVS and FQNEAQ. With 5 bases removed from V and 7 bases from J, the gap between germline ends came to 14 bases. CDR3 in amino acids: CASSLQGKIEAFF. CDR3 nucleotides: TGTGCCAGCAGCCTTCAGGGGAAGATTGAAGCTTTCTTT.

V usage is TRBV3-1 (or the pseudogene TRBV3-2) and J usage is TRBJ2-5; 14 nucleotides agree with TRBD2. Germline V gene lookup returns CDR1 LGHDT and CDR2 YNNKEL (reference sequence). V was clipped by 3 bases and J by 5 bases; unmatched bases: 2. The length of the CDR3 is 15 residues. The CDR3 nucleotides are TGTGCCAGCAGCCAGGGACTAGCGGGAGCGGAGACCCAGTACTTC. Amino acids: CASSQGLAGAETQYF.

The J gene is TRBJ1-1, the V gene TRBV27, with D maybe TRBD1 (5 bases). This CDR3 contains 17 residues. Germline V gives CDR1 MNHEY, CDR2 SMNVEV (reference sequence). Trimming shortened V by 5 bases and J by 0 bases, and 19 bases separated the two germline ends. The CDR3, as DNA: TGTGCCAGCAGTGGAGGGGTACAGAGTACCCTGAACACTGAAGCTTTCTTT. Its protein is CASSGGVQSTLNTEAFF.

The V gene is TRBV11-2, the J gene TRBJ2-7, with a weak D call TRBD2 (6 bases). Germline loops: CDR1 SGHAT, CDR2 FQNNGV. The CDR3 is made up of 15 amino acids. Trimming shortened V by 3 bases and J by 1 base, and 13 bases separated the two germline ends. CDR3 region: CASSLGPEGSYEQYF. The CDR3 bases are TGTGCCAGCAGCTTGGGGCCGGAGGGTTCCTACGAGCAGTACTTC.

This clone was recorded only once. The chain is built from TRBV12-3 or TRBV12-4 and TRBJ1-1; perhaps TRBD1 as D (5 bases). Trimming stripped 6 bases from V and 4 bases from J, with 9 bases between. The CDR3 is made up of 12 amino acids. The DNA for the CDR3 is TGTGCCAGCAGCGGGAGGGGCACTGAAGCTTTCTTT. Translation gives CASSGRGTEAFF.

V usage is TRBV10-1 and J usage is TRBJ2-5; 7 bases match TRBD1. The CDR3 totals 14 residues. Germline loops: CDR1 WNHNN, CDR2 SYGVQD (reference sequence). V lost 2 bases to trimming and J lost 3 bases; unmatched junction nucleotides: 3. CDR3 DNA: TGCGCCAGCAGTGAGCACGACAGGGAAGAGACCCAGTACTTC. Translating gives CASSEHDREETQYF.

The chain carries TRBV18 and TRBJ2-1; tentatively, D is TRBD2 (5 bases). Per the germline V gene, CDR1 is KGHSH and CDR2 is LQKENI. Between the trimmed V and J ends, which lost 5 bases and 4 bases, there was a span of 15 bases. CDR3 size: 15 residues. The CDR3 is CASSSGGGLYNEQFF. The CDR3 bases are TGTGCCAGCTCATCCGGAGGAGGTCTATACAATGAGCAGTTCTTC.

The CDR3 is CASSSPGLAGEAEQYF. CDR3 DNA: TGTGCCAGCAGTTCTCCTGGACTAGCGGGAGAAGCCGAGCAGTACTTC. This chain uses TRBV6-2 or TRBV6-3 with TRBJ2-7; 13 bases agree with TRBD2. The V gene end was trimmed by 4 bases and the J gene end by 6 bases; junction bases not matched to a gene: 9. The CDR3 consists of 16 residues. Germline CDR1 and CDR2: MNHEY and SVGEGT.

The gene calls are TRBV6-5 and TRBJ1-2; D is unresolved. The germline CDR1 and CDR2 sequences are MNHEY and SVGAGI. This CDR3 is built from 14 residues. V lost 6 bases to trimming and J lost 4 bases, with 15 bases between them. CDR3 in DNA: TGTGCCAGCAGCCTGGCCCAGGTGGGCTATGGCTACACCTTC. Its protein product is CASSLAQVGYGYTF.

J is TRBJ1-1 and V is TRBV6-1; D gene uncertain. The V end lost 3 bases, the J end lost 5 bases, and 7 bases lay between the germline ends. In germline, CDR1 is MNHNS, CDR2 SASEGT. This CDR3 contains 12 residues. The CDR3 DNA follows: TGTGCCAGCAGTGACAGGTGGACTGAAGCTTTCTTT. Translation gives CASSDRWTEAFF.

The chain is built from TRBV5-1 and TRBJ2-1; D is unclear. V was cut by 4 bases and J by 6 bases, with 20 bases left in between. In germline, CDR1 is SGHRS, CDR2 YFSETQ. The CDR3 extends over 16 amino acids. This CDR3 is CASSPPGAVAANEQFF. The CDR3, as DNA: TGCGCCAGCAGCCCACCTGGCGCGGTCGCGGCCAATGAGCAGTTCTTC.

The V gene is TRBV2, the J gene TRBJ1-1; D unresolved. The CDR3 is 11 amino acids. CDR1 SNHLY and CDR2 FYNNEI come from the germline V gene. Between the trimmed V and J ends, which lost 10 bases and 5 bases, there was a span of 11 bases. CDR3 region: CATTRETEAFF. DNA for the CDR3: TGTGCCACCACTCGGGAGACTGAAGCTTTCTTT.

The rearrangement joins TRBV20-1 to TRBJ1-5; the D is unclear. This CDR3 is 13 amino acids long. Germline V gives CDR1 DFQATT, CDR2 SNEGSKA (reference sequence). The ends were cut back, 3 bases at V and 4 bases at J, with 10 bases in the middle. CDR3 coding DNA: TGCAGTGCTAGTCGCTCGACTAATCAGCCCCAGCATTTT. This translates into CSASRSTNQPQHF.

The V and J genes are TRBV5-1 and TRBJ2-5; 7 nucleotides agree with TRBD1. Germline CDR1 reads SGHRS; CDR2 reads YFSETQ. The J segment lost 4 bases and the V segment lost 4 bases, leaving 7 bases of the junction unmatched. This CDR3 contains 14 residues. CDR3 sequence reads: CASSRDNRGETQYF. The CDR3, as DNA: TGCGCCAGCAGCCGGGATAACAGGGGAGAGACCCAGTACTTC.

This chain joins TRBV3-1 (or the pseudogene TRBV3-2) and TRBJ2-3; no firm D call. Trimming took 0 bases from V and 0 from J, leaving 10 bases between them. From germline, CDR1 is LGHDT and CDR2 YNNKEL (reference sequence). The CDR3 is made up of 16 amino acids. CDR3 region: CASSQEAWRSTDTQYF. The CDR3 DNA sequence: TGTGCCAGCAGCCAAGAGGCCTGGCGGAGCACAGATACGCAGTATTTT.

The rearrangement uses TRBV2 and TRBJ2-7; 9 bases fit TRBD2. Germline CDR1 SNHLY, CDR2 FYNNEI. V gave up 6 bases and J gave up 4 bases; unmatched junction bases: 4. This CDR3 is 13 amino acids long. CDR3 DNA: TGTGCCAGCAGGCGGGAGGGCCATTACGAGCAGTACTTC. It encodes CASRREGHYEQYF.

The chain carries TRBV7-9 and TRBJ1-1; 7 positions match TRBD1. J lost 10 bases, V lost 5 bases, and 16 bases had no gene match. CDR3 length: 15 amino acids. Germline V gene data show CDR1 as SEHNR and CDR2 as FQNEAQ (reference sequence). The CDR3 sequence: CASSPGTDILTGAFF. CDR3 DNA: TGTGCCAGCAGCCCGGGGACAGATATATTGACAGGAGCTTTCTTT.

The V call is TRBV7-9, the J call TRBJ2-7; TRBD1 is a possible D gene (6 bases). This CDR3 spans 12 amino acids. The germline V gene has CDR1 SEHNR and CDR2 FQNEAQ (reference sequence). V was shortened by 7 bases and J by 6 bases, with 13 bases between the two germline ends. The CDR3 is CASTDPRGEQYF. CDR3 nucleotide sequence: TGTGCCAGCACCGACCCCAGGGGCGAGCAGTACTTC.

This chain uses TRBV3-1 (or the pseudogene TRBV3-2) with TRBJ2-1; 7 bases map to TRBD1. The CDR3 runs 15 residues. Germline V CDR1 and CDR2: LGHDT, YNNKEL (reference sequence). V shed 4 bases and J 4 bases; nucleotides not matched to a gene: 7. CDR3 nucleotides: TGTGCCAGCAGCCCCCGGGACAGCCCTTACAATGAGCAGTTCTTC. As protein: CASSPRDSPYNEQFF.

The V gene is TRBV12-3 or TRBV12-4, the J gene TRBJ1-6; D might be TRBD1 (6 bases). The CDR3 loop spans 12 amino acids. The V gene lost 10 bases and the J gene lost 5 bases, with 9 bases spanning the gap. CDR3: CATQGNNSPLHF. Here the CDR3 DNA reads TGTGCCACCCAGGGGAATAATTCACCCCTCCACTTT.

The chain joins TRBV12-5 to TRBJ2-7; no clear D gene. The CDR3 length is 13 residues. Germline V gives CDR1 LGHNT, CDR2 FRNRAP. V lost 1 base to trimming and J lost 13 bases, with 17 bases between them. The CDR3 reads CASGLEPVGPLYF. CDR3 DNA: TGTGCTAGTGGTTTGGAGCCGGTTGGTCCCCTATACTTC.